This T cell receptor (beta chain) is drawn from a study of T cells after yellow fever vaccination. Study summary: The fractions with low cell numbers were processed using SMART-Seq v4 Ultra Low Input.

The germline V gene encodes CDR1 DFQATT and CDR2 SNEGSKA (reference sequence). This CDR3 is built from 17 residues. This clonotype was recorded a few times. Germline is not matched at one junction end, which may reflect a read error. They built TCR cDNA with 5'RACE template switching, a step that put in a universal primer site and UMIs. TCRdb analysed the 5' RACE reads with MiXCR anew, one entry per CDR3 protein. The sample has around 180,000 distinct CDR3 sequences; approximately 6.2% are singletons. This chain joins TRBV20-1 and TRBJ1-5; D is undetermined. The sample in question was CD4+ T cells sorted from PBMCs, obtained on the day of the first yellow fever vaccination. This receptor was identified in a man aged 18 to 29 who received the YFV17D yellow fever vaccine. Here the CDR3 DNA reads TGCAGCGCTAGAGAGGTCGGGGAACGATATAGCAATCAGCCCCAGCATTTT. This sequence encodes CSAREVGERYSNQPQHF.